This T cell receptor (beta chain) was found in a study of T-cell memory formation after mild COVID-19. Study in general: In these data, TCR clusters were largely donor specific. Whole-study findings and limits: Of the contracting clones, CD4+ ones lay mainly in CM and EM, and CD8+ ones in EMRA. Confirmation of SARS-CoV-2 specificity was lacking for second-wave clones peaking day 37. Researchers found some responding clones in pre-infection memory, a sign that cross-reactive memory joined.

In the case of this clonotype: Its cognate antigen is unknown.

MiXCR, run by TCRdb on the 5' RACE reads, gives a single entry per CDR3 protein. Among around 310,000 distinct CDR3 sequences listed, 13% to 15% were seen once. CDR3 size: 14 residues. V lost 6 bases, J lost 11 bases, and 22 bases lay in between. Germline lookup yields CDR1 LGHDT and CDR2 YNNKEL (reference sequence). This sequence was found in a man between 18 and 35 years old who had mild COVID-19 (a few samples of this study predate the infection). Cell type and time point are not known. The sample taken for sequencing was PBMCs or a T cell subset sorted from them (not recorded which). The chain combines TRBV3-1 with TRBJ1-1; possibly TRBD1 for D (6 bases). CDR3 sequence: CASREQGRPTLAFF. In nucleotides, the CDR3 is TGTGCCAGCAGAGAACAGGGACGCCCTACGCTGGCTTTCTTT.